These 10 T cell receptor beta chains were all obtained from the same sample, sequenced in a study of OX40 agonist ivuxolimab in advanced cancers. Generated by immunoSEQ multiplex PCR, the TCRdb table keeps only in-frame clones and is missing some. The sample lists fewer than 90,000 clones, approximately 92% occurring once. The specimen was CD4+ or CD8+ T cells sorted from blood, collected in a trial of the OX40 agonist ivuxolimab. These receptors were obtained from an adult with an advanced solid tumor such as melanoma, head and neck, liver or kidney cancer.

The chain has TRBV7-9 and TRBJ2-7; D assignment may be TRBD1 or TRBD2 (5 bases each). CDR1 is SEHNR, CDR2 FQNEAQ, per germline (reference sequence). The CDR3 totals 14 residues. Trimming removed 5 bases from V and 7 bases from J, with 18 bases in between. The CDR3, as DNA: TGTGCCAGCAGCCCCGGGGCAGGGCCTAGGGAGCAGTACTTC. It codes for CASSPGAGPREQYF.

There are a few counts of this clone. The chain employs TRBV9 and TRBJ1-1; no reliable D call. Germline CDR1 is SGDLS and CDR2 is YYNGEE. Trimming stripped 0 bases from V and 1 base from J, with 10 bases between. The CDR3 loop spans 15 amino acids. Here the CDR3 DNA reads TGTGCCAGCAGCGTAGGAATCGGCGCGAACACTGAAGCTTTCTTT. Residues: CASSVGIGANTEAFF.

This chain joins TRBV10-3 and TRBJ1-1, with D tentatively TRBD1 (6 bases). The germline gives CDR1 ENHRY, CDR2 SYGVKD. The CDR3 loop spans 14 amino acids. V gave up 6 bases and J gave up 1 base, with 12 bases separating them. CDR3 DNA: TGTGCCATCAGCGGACTAGGGGGGAACACTGAAGCTTTCTTT. Its protein is CAISGLGGNTEAFF.

The chain employs TRBV7-9 and TRBJ1-2; D may be TRBD1 (5 bases). Trimming cost V 5 bases and J 2 bases, with 21 bases left between them. This CDR3 contains 17 residues. Germline V CDR1 and CDR2: SEHNR, FQNEAQ (reference sequence). This CDR3 reads CASSGVGVRTLNYGYTF. CDR3 DNA: TGTGCCAGCAGCGGAGTGGGGGTCCGCACCCTCAACTATGGCTACACCTTC. Full variable domain (remainder filled in from reference TRBV7-9 and TRBJ1-2): DTGVSQNPRHKITKRGQNVTFRCDPISEHNRLYWYRQTLGQGPEFLTYFQNEAQLEKSRLLSDRFSAERPKGSFSTLEIQRTEQGDSAMYLCASSGVGVRTLNYGYTFGSGTRLTVV.

The chain is built from TRBV4-2 and TRBJ2-1; 7 nucleotides agree with TRBD1. This CDR3 contains 13 residues. The trim removed 3 bases at V and 8 bases at J, leaving 4 bases unmatched. In germline, CDR1 is LGHNA, CDR2 YNFKEQ. CDR3 loop: CASSQPTGDEQFF. CDR3 sequence (DNA): TGTGCCAGCAGCCAGCCTACAGGGGATGAGCAGTTCTTC.

This chain uses TRBV2 with TRBJ2-3; D not certain. Trimming took 4 bases from V and 4 from J, leaving 3 bases between them. CDR1 is SNHLY, CDR2 FYNNEI, per germline. This CDR3 contains 11 residues. CDR3 amino acids: CASSGADTQYF. The CDR3 region has the DNA TGTGCCAGCAGTGGCGCAGATACGCAGTATTTT.

The chain joins TRBV29-1 to TRBJ1-2; perhaps TRBD1 as D (5 bases). Germline CDR1 reads SQVTM; CDR2 reads ANQGSEA. The CDR3 totals 13 residues. V was shortened by 1 base and J by 8 bases, with 14 bases between the two germline ends. CDR3 residues: CSVEGGSRGGYTF. Written as DNA, the CDR3 is TGCAGCGTTGAAGGCGGATCTAGGGGAGGCTACACCTTC.

The chain is built from TRBV6-5 and TRBJ1-2; D unresolved. This CDR3 comprises 13 residues. The V end lost 6 bases, the J end lost 1 base, and 9 bases lay between the germline ends. Looked up from germline, CDR1 is MNHEY and CDR2 is SVGAGI. The CDR3: CASSPPNNYGYTF. CDR3 DNA sequence: TGTGCCAGCAGCCCCCCTAATAACTATGGCTACACCTTC.

The V gene is TRBV4-3, the J gene TRBJ2-7; 8 bases are shared with TRBD1. V gave up 0 bases and J gave up 4 bases; unmatched junction bases: 8. Germline CDR1 and CDR2: LGHNA and YSLEER. The CDR3 is 16 amino acids. Written as DNA, the CDR3 is TGCGCCAGCAGCCAAGATAGGGGACAGGAACTATACGAGCAGTACTTC. This translates into CASSQDRGQELYEQYF.

The chain has TRBV6-5 and TRBJ2-7; D is unclear. The CDR3 loop spans 16 amino acids. Germline V gene lookup returns CDR1 MNHEY and CDR2 SVGAGI. V was shortened by 2 bases and J by 1 base, with 15 bases between the two germline ends. The CDR3 here is CASSYRPPPGSYEQYV. Written as DNA, the CDR3 is TGTGCCAGCAGTTACAGGCCCCCCCCCGGTTCCTACGAGCAGTACGTC.